These 10 T cell receptor beta chains share one sample of origin, sequenced in a study of blood T cell repertoires in COVID-19. The assay was immunoSEQ multiplex PCR, and TCRdb's table has in-frame clones only and misses some. The sample gives around 150,000 clones, around 81% of which show up once; more than 5% is in the top ten. Sample: PBMCs or T cells enriched from blood (not recorded which). These receptors came from a woman aged 40 to 50 who had recovered from COVID-19.

This CDR3 is CASSLLRDTGELFF. Here the CDR3 DNA reads TGTGCCAGCAGCTTGCTCCGGGACACCGGGGAGCTGTTTTTT. The chain joins TRBV11-3 to TRBJ2-2; no clear D gene. The CDR3 loop spans 14 amino acids. The V gene lost 3 bases and the J gene lost 3 bases, with 8 bases spanning the gap. The germline V gene has CDR1 SGHNT and CDR2 YENEEA.

CDR3 DNA: TGCGCCAGCAGCTCGACAGGGCTGGGTGGAAACACCATATATTTT. Encoded protein: CASSSTGLGGNTIYF. J is TRBJ1-3 and V is TRBV5-1; 7 bases agree with TRBD1. Looked up from germline, CDR1 is SGHRS and CDR2 is YFSETQ. V was pared by 3 bases and J by 3 bases, with 6 bases of the junction left unmatched. CDR3 length: 15 amino acids.

The chain couples TRBV2 to TRBJ2-1, with TRBD2 matching 13 bases. This CDR3 is built from 14 residues. Trimming at V came to 8 bases and at J to 9 bases, leaving 7 bases not matched to a gene. Germline-derived CDR1 and CDR2 are SNHLY and FYNNEI. CDR3 bases: TGTGCCAGCTTTGGACTAGCGGGGGAGGTTGAGCAGTTCTTC. This sequence encodes CASFGLAGEVEQFF.

The V gene is TRBV3-1 (or the pseudogene TRBV3-2), the J gene TRBJ1-3; D remains ambiguous. The CDR3 loop spans 16 amino acids. Trimming stripped 2 bases from V and 0 bases from J, with 11 bases between. CDR1 and CDR2 (germline): LGHDT, YNNKEL (reference sequence). This CDR3 is CASSQLILSSGNTIYF. CDR3 in DNA: TGTGCCAGCAGCCAACTAATACTTAGCTCTGGAAACACCATATATTTT.

V gene TRBV6-4 combines with J gene TRBJ1-5, with D perhaps matching TRBD1 (6 bases). The V end was cut by 6 bases, the J end by 9 bases, with 15 bases between. Germline CDR1 MRHNA, CDR2 SNTAGT. CDR3 size: 13 residues. The CDR3 region has the DNA TGTGCCAGCAGCGAAACAGGGACGGGGCCCCAGCATTTT. This encodes CASSETGTGPQHF.

This clone came up once. The chain recombines TRBV15 with TRBJ2-2; the match to TRBD1 covers 7 bases. Unmatched junction bases numbered 4, after V lost 10 bases and J lost 2 bases. The CDR3 has 13 amino acids. Germline V CDR1 and CDR2: LNHNV, YYDKDF (reference sequence). CDR3 in amino acids: CAIRDSNTGELFF. The CDR3 DNA follows: TGTGCCATAAGGGACAGCAACACCGGGGAGCTGTTTTTT.

The chain combines TRBV27 with TRBJ1-6, with TRBD1 as a possible D gene (5 bases). The V end was cut by 4 bases, the J end by 4 bases, with 5 bases between. In germline, CDR1 is MNHEY, CDR2 SMNVEV (reference sequence). The CDR3 totals 13 residues. The CDR3, as DNA: TGTGCCAGCAGTTACAGGTATAATTCACCCCTCCACTTT. This gives the protein CASSYRYNSPLHF.

The J gene is TRBJ2-7, the V gene TRBV19; TRBD1 agrees at 8 bases. J gave up 2 bases and V 9 bases, and 15 bases lay outside the gene matches. Germline lookup yields CDR1 LNHDA and CDR2 SQIVND (reference sequence). The CDR3 is made up of 16 amino acids. CDR3 nucleotides: TGTGCCAGCACAGGAACAAGGACAGGGAGCCCCTACGAGCAGTACTTC. The encoded protein is CASTGTRTGSPYEQYF.

A single count supports this clone. The chain couples TRBV29-1 to TRBJ2-1, with 12 bases identical to TRBD2. The CDR3 totals 15 residues. CDR1 is SQVTM, CDR2 ANQGSEA, per germline. The junction had 11 bases not matched to a gene; V was cut back by 6 bases and J by 8 bases. The CDR3 protein is CSVNPSSGRADEQFF. The DNA for the CDR3 is TGCAGCGTGAACCCCTCTAGCGGGAGGGCCGATGAGCAGTTCTTC.

This clone was seen a few times. This sequence joins TRBV7-3 and TRBJ2-3; unclear D gene. CDR1 is SGHTA, CDR2 FQGTGA, per germline. This CDR3 has 16 residues. V was cut by 5 bases and J by 6 bases, with 21 bases left in between. The CDR3, as DNA: TGTGCCAGCAGCCCAGCGACGTCACTTTCAAGGGATACGCAGTATTTT. Amino acid sequence: CASSPATSLSRDTQYF.